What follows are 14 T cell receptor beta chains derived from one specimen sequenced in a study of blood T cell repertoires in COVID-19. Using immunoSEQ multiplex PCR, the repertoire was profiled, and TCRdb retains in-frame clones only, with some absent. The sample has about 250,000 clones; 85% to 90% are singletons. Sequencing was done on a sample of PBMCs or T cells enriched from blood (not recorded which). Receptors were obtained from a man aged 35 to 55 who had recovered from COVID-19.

DNA for the CDR3: TGCGCCAGCAGCCAAGATGTGGCTAGGTTATCAGATACGCAGTATTTT. Residues: CASSQDVARLSDTQYF. The chain combines TRBV4-3 with TRBJ2-3; D unclear. Trimming removed 0 bases at V and 4 bases at J, with 14 bases between. CDR1 and CDR2 from the germline V gene are LGHNA and YSLEER. The CDR3 loop spans 16 amino acids.

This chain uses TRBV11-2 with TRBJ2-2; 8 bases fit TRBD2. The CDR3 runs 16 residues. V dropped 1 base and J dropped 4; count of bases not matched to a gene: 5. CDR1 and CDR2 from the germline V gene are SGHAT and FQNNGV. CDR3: CASSLAGGSGTGELFF. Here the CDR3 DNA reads TGTGCCAGCAGCTTAGCGGGAGGGAGCGGCACCGGGGAGCTGTTTTTT.

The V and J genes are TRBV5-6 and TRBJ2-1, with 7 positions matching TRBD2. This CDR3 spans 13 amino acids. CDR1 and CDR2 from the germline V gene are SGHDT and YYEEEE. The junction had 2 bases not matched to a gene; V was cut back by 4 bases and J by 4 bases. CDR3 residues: CASSRAGYNEQFF. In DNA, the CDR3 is TGTGCCAGCAGCCGAGCGGGATACAATGAGCAGTTCTTC.

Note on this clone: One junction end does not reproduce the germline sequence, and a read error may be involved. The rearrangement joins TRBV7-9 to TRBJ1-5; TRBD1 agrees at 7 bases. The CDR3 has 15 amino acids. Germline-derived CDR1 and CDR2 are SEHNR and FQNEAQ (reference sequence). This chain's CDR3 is CASSHLGTANQPQHF. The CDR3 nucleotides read TGTGCCAGCAGCCATCTGGGGACAGCTAATCAACCCCAGCATTTT.

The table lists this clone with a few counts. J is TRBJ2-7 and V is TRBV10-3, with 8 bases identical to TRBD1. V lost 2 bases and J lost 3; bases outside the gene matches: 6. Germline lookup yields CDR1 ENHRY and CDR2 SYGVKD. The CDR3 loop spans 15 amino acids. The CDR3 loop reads CAISEGTGSIYEQYF. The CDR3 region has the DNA TGTGCCATCAGTGAGGGGACAGGTTCCATCTACGAGCAGTACTTC.

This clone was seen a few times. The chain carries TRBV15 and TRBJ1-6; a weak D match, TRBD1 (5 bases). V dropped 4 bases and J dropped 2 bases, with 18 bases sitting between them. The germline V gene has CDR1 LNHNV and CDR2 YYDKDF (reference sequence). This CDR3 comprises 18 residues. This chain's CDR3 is CATSTWDSPGAYNSPLHF. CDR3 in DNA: TGTGCCACCAGCACCTGGGACTCCCCGGGCGCCTATAATTCACCCCTCCACTTT.

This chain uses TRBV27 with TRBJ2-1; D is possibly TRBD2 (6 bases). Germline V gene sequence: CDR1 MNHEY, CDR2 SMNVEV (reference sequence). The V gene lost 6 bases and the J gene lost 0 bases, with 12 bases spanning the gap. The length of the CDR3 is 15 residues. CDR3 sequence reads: CASSTSNPSYNEQFF. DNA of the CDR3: TGTGCCAGCAGCACTAGCAATCCCTCCTACAATGAGCAGTTCTTC.

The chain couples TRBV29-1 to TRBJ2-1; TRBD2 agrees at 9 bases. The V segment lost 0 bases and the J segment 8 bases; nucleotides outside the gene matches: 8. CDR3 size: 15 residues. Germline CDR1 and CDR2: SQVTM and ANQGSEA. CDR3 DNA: TGCAGCGTTGAAGAGCGGGAGGGGGGTGGCGATGAGCAGTTCTTC. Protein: CSVEEREGGGDEQFF.

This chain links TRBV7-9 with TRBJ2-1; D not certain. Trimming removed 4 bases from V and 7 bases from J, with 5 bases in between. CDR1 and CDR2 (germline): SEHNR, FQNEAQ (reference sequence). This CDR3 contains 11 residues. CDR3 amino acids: CASSSGNEQFF. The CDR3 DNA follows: TGTGCCAGCAGCTCAGGAAATGAGCAGTTCTTC.

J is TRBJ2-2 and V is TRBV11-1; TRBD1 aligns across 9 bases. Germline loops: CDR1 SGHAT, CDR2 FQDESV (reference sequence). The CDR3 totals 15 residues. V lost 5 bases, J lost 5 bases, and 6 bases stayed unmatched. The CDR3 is CASSLRQGGTGELFF. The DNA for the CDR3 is TGTGCCAGCAGCCTACGACAGGGGGGAACCGGGGAGCTGTTTTTT.

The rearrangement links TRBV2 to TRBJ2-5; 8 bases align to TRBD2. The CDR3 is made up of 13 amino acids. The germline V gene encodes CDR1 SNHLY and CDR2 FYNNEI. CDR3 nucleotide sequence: TGTGCTGCCCTAGGTTCGGGGGGGGAGACCCAGTACTTC. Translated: CAALGSGGETQYF. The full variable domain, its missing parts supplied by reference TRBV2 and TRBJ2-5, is EPEVTQTPSHQVTQMGQEVILRCVPISNHLYFYWYRQILGQKVEFLVSFYNNEISEKSEIFDDQFSVERPDGSNFTLKIRSTKLEDSAMYFCAALGSGGETQYFGPGTRLLVL.

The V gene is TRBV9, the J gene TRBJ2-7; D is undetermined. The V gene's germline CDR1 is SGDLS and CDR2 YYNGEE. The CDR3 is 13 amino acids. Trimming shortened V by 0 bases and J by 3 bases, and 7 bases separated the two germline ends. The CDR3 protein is CASSVAGNYEQYF. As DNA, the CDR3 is TGTGCCAGCAGCGTAGCTGGCAACTACGAGCAGTACTTC.

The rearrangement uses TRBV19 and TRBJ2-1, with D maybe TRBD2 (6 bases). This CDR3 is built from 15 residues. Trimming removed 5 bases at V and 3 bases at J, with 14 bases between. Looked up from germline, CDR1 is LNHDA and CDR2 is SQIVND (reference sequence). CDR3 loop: CASSLRDLGYNEQFF. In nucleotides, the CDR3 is TGTGCCAGTAGTCTCCGGGACTTGGGCTACAATGAGCAGTTCTTC.

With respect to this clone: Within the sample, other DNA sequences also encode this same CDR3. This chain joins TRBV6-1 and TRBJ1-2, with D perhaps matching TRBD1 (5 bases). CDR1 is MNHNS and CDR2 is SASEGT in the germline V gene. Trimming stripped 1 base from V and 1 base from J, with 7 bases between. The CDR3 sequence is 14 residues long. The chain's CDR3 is CASSEVGGNYGYTF. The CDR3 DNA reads TGTGCCAGCAGTGAAGTGGGGGGTAACTATGGCTACACCTTC.